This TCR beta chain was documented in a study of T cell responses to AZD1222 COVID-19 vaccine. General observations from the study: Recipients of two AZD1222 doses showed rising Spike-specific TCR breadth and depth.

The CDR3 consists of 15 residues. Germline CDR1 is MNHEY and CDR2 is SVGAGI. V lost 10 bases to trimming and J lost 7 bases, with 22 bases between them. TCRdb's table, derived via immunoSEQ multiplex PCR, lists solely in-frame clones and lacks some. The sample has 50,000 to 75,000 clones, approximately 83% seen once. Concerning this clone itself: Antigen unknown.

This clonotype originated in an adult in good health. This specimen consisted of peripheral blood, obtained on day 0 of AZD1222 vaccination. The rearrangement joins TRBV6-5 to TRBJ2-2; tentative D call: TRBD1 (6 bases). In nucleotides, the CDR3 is TGTGCCACCAGGGGAAGCGGTCGACGTGGCGGGGAGCTGTTTTTT. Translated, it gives CATRGSGRRGGELFF.